This T cell receptor beta chain was identified during a study of T cells after posttransplantation cyclophosphamide. Sequenced by immunoSEQ multiplex PCR; TCRdb stores in-frame clones only, minus some. The top ten hold 2.5% to 3.5% of the sample, which has approximately 15,000 clones, more than 80% seen once. CDR1 is LNHDA, CDR2 SQIVND, per germline (reference sequence). There are 14 residues in the CDR3. V was cut by 10 bases and J by 4 bases, with 20 bases left in between. Control samples came 1 year after myeloablative marrow transplants with methotrexate plus calcineurin inhibitor. The rearrangement joins TRBV19 to TRBJ2-7; tentative D call: TRBD1 (8 bases). The TCR comes from a male patient aged 25-45 years who received an allogeneic stem cell transplant from an unrelated donor, was CMV-positive, and had acute and chronic GVHD. Some T cells may be provided by the graft donor. The material was PBMCs, obtained 441 days after allogeneic stem cell transplant with calcineurin inhibitor and methotrexate. The CDR3 sequence: CATRTGRERYEQYF. Written as DNA, the CDR3 is TGTGCCACGAGGACAGGGAGGGAGAGATACGAGCAGTACTTC.